This TCR beta chain derives from a study of neurological immune-mediated disorders. The sample's time point: longitudinal time-point 1 (baseline). The unsorted libraries were prepared from 2 million PBMCs (stored at -80 C). This clonotype counts as medium-sized. The cDNA was generated by 5'RACE with 10-nucleotide random UMIs. TCRdb re-analysed the 5' RACE reads in MiXCR, keeping a single row per CDR3 protein. The top ten hold roughly 4.5% of the sample, which has 70,000 to 75,000 distinct CDR3 sequences, approximately 13% seen once. The specimen was PBMCs. The sequence derives from a female donor with HTLV-1-associated myelopathy (HAM/TSP).

CDR3 sequence (DNA): TGCGCCAGCAGCCAAGACGGTGGGGGGTTTAGCAATCAGCCCCAGCATTTT. Amino acid sequence: CASSQDGGGFSNQPQHF. This chain links TRBV4-1 with TRBJ1-5; D perhaps matches TRBD1 (5 bases). The CDR3 has 17 residues. In germline, CDR1 is MGHRA, CDR2 YSYEKL. V was pared by 0 bases and J by 0 bases, with 12 bases between.